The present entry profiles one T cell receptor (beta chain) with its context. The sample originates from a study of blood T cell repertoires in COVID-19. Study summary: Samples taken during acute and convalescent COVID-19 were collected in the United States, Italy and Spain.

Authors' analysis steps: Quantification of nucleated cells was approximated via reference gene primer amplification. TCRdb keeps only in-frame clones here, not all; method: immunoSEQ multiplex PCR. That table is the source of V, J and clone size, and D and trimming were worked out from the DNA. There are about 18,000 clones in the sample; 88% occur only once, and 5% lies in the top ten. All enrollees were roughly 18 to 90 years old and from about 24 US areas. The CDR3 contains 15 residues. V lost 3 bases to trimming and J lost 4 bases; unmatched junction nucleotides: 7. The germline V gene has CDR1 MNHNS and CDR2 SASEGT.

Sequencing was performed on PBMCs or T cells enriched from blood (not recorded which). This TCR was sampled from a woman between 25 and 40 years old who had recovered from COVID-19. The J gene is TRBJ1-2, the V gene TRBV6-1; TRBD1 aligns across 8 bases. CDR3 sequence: CASSEGTGRPYGYTF. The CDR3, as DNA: TGTGCCAGCAGTGAGGGGACAGGCAGGCCCTATGGCTACACCTTC.